The rows below give T cell receptor beta chains drawn from one sample of a study of PD-L1 blockade in urothelial cancer. Repertoires were generated with immunoSEQ multiplex PCR, while TCRdb's copy carries only in-frame clones and drops some. Counted here are 32,000 or so clones, about 80% occurring once; the ten biggest clones make up 15% to 17%. The sequenced sample was PBMCs, obtained around atezolizumab (anti-PD-L1) treatment. The receptor source for this set is a man aged 55 to 69 with urothelial cancer. CDR3s leave out the opening cysteine and the closing phenylalanine or tryptophan. Clone size is shown for a subset of rows, as once, few, many or a class of expanded clone.

once	TRBV10-3	TRBJ2-1	AISGGEREGYNEQF
-	TRBV10-1	TRBJ2-1	ASSELLAGGNNEQF
-	TRBV7-2	TRBJ2-1	ASSLLAAGGNEQF
once	TRBV5-5	TRBJ2-2	ASSLGSGELF
-	TRBV10-3	TRBJ1-3	AISVGMGDTIY
once	TRBV10-3	TRBJ2-7	AISESTSGIIDEQY
-	TRBV5-5	TRBJ1-1	ASSSLPDRVNTEAF
-	TRBV19	TRBJ1-4	ASNPGQGGEKLF
-	TRBV11-1	TRBJ2-5	ASSFRQAPGHQETQY
-	TRBV27	TRBJ2-7	ASSSAGAYEQY
-	TRBV5-1	TRBJ2-1	ASSLDPSAYEQF
-	TRBV27	TRBJ2-3	ATPKDRTSLVSTDTQY
-	TRBV28	TRBJ1-2	ASSFYGQGARGYT
-	TRBV5-1	TRBJ2-1	ASSLGTGGDEQF
-	TRBV4-2	TRBJ1-6	ASSQDTRGAMPYNSPLH
-	TRBV4-3	TRBJ2-3	ASSQGGAGGDTQY
-	TRBV9	TRBJ1-1	ASSVDAGMNTEAF
-	TRBV9	TRBJ1-5	ASTTTGDDNQPQH
-	TRBV5-4	TRBJ2-1	ASSLGLAPTNEQF
once	TRBV2	TRBJ1-1	ASDLGQDEAF
-	TRBV5-4	TRBJ1-4	ASSLAGINEKLF
-	TRBV29-1	TRBJ1-1	SVLQGVDYTEAF
-	TRBV29-1	TRBJ1-2	SVREGQGNGYT
-	TRBV7-9	TRBJ2-1	ASSGGRSYNEQF
-	TRBV10-3	TRBJ1-1	AISSTVGGTEAF
-	TRBV10-3	TRBJ2-5	AISESIRVTSGQETQY
once	TRBV7-2	TRBJ2-1	ASSSSGGSSYNEQF
once	TRBV27	TRBJ2-7	ASSSLALSYEQY
-	TRBV5-4	TRBJ2-5	ASTKFDRETQY
-	TRBV7-3	TRBJ2-1	ASSGGGRTYNEQF
-	TRBV7-9	TRBJ1-5	ASSRSGAQPQH
once	TRBV11-3	TRBJ2-7	ASSPGGSQVEQY
-	TRBV7-3	TRBJ2-3	ASSLMAPSDTQY
-	TRBV5-6	TRBJ2-5	ASSPGLTVQETQY
-	TRBV10-2	TRBJ2-7	ASSFWGTSASYEQY
-	TRBV7-6	TRBJ1-2	ASSPRQGLDGYT
-	TRBV19	TRBJ2-7	ASSNPGGNDEQY
-	TRBV27	TRBJ1-1	ASSFEGRSEAF
once	TRBV7-2	TRBJ2-3	ASSLGAGDTQY
-	TRBV5-4	TRBJ2-3	ASTSRGTYTDTQY
-	TRBV19	TRBJ1-2	ASSIPLYGYT
-	TRBV5-5	TRBJ1-3	ASSLVGATGNTIY
-	TRBV4-3	TRBJ2-1	ASSLTFGGTSGANEQF
-	TRBV14	TRBJ1-2	ASSQDNYYGYT
-	TRBV9	TRBJ2-2	ASSSRGSGSLTGELF
-	TRBV6-5	TRBJ2-1	ASSRRRESNEQF
once	TRBV7-9	TRBJ2-4	ASSPINTGLPKNIQY
-	TRBV10-3	TRBJ2-7	AISERTGTYEQY
-	TRBV9	TRBJ2-2	ASSVLARAGELF
-	TRBV5-1	TRBJ2-7	ASSLARTGNTYEQY